Given below is one T cell receptor beta chain in context. No antigen is known for it. This specimen comes from a study of T cell responses to AZD1222 COVID-19 vaccine. Study observations and caveats: Donors were mostly white British, more females; clonal diversity possibly underestimated. In all cases, repertoires were sampled only after the peak T cell response.

The V end was cut by 5 bases, the J end by 4 bases, with 6 bases between. The germline gives CDR1 LNHDA, CDR2 SQIVND (reference sequence). The CDR3 is 12 amino acids. Data came from immunoSEQ multiplex PCR; TCRdb stores just in-frame clones and leaves some out. Found here are roughly 140,000 clones, approximately 89% of them singletons; the top ten hold 5.2%. The rearrangement uses TRBV19 and TRBJ1-5; D not resolved. The source of this sequence is an adult in good health. This specimen consisted of peripheral blood, obtained on day 0 of AZD1222 vaccination. The CDR3, as DNA: TGTGCCAGTAGTTCGCTGAATCAGCCCCAGCATTTT. It translates to CASSSLNQPQHF. The entire variable domain, with the rest obtained from reference TRBV19 and TRBJ1-5, is as follows: DGGITQSPKYLFRKEGQNVTLSCEQNLNHDAMYWYRQDPGQGLRLIYYSQIVNDFQKGDIAEGYSVSREKKESFPLTVTSAQKNPTAFYLCASSSLNQPQHFGDGTRLSIL.